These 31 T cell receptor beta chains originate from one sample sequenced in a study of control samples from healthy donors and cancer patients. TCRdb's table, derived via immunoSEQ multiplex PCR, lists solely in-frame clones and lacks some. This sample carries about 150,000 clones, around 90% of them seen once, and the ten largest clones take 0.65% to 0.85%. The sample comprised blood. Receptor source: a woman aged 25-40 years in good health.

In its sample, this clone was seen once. The CDR3 loop reads CASSYGPYNSPLHF. The DNA for the CDR3 is TGTGCCAGCAGTTACGGCCCTTATAATTCACCCCTCCACTTT. The V gene is TRBV6-5, the J gene TRBJ1-6; D not certain. CDR1 and CDR2 from the germline V gene are MNHEY and SVGAGI. The CDR3 totals 14 residues. Deletions cut 2 bases from V and 4 bases from J, with 6 bases between.

CDR3 sequence: CASSFEQGSSYNSPLHF. As DNA, the CDR3 is TGTGCCAGCAGTTTTGAACAGGGTAGCTCCTATAATTCACCCCTCCACTTT. The chain joins TRBV27 to TRBJ1-6; possibly TRBD1 for D (6 bases). Germline assignment: CDR1 MNHEY and CDR2 SMNVEV (reference sequence). V was shortened by 3 bases and J by 0 bases, with 12 bases between the two germline ends. The CDR3 is made up of 17 amino acids.

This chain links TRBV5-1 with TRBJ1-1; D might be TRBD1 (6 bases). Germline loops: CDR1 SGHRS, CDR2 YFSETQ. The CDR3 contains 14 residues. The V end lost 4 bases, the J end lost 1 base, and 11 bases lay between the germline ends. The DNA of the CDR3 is TGCGCCAGCAGCCCGGGGGGGGCGAACACTGAAGCTTTCTTT. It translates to CASSPGGANTEAFF.

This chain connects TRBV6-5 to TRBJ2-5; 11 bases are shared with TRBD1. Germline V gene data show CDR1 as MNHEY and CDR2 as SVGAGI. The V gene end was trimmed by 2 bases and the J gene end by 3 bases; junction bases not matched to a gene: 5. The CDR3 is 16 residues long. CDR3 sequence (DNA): TGTGCCAGCAGTTACAGCGTGGGACAGGGGGAAGAGACCCAGTACTTC. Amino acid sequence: CASSYSVGQGEETQYF.

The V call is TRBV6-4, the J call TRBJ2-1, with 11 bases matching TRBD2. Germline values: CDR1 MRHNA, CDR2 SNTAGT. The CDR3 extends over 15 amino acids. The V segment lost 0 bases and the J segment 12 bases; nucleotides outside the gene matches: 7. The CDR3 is CASSDSTSGNHVQFF. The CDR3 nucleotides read TGTGCCAGCAGTGACTCGACTAGCGGGAACCACGTGCAGTTCTTC.

The CDR3 DNA follows: TGTGCCAGTAGTATGGATGGTGGTGGGATTTACGAGCAGTACTTC. This encodes CASSMDGGGIYEQYF. The chain is built from TRBV19 and TRBJ2-7, with D unresolved. There are 15 residues in the CDR3. Germline V gives CDR1 LNHDA, CDR2 SQIVND (reference sequence). Deletions cut 3 bases from V and 4 bases from J, with 16 bases between.

The CDR3 here is CASSLADTGELFF. DNA of the CDR3: TGTGCCAGCAGCTTAGCTGACACCGGGGAGCTGTTTTTT. The J gene is TRBJ2-2, the V gene TRBV11-2; D unresolved. The CDR3 extends over 13 amino acids. Trimming stripped 1 base from V and 3 bases from J, with 3 bases between. CDR1 SGHAT and CDR2 FQNNGV come from the germline V gene.

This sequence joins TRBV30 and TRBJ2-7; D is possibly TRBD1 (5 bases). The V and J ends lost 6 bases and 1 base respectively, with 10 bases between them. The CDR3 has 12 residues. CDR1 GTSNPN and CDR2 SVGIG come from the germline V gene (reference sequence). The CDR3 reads CACDTGSYEQYF. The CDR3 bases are TGTGCCTGCGACACAGGATCCTACGAGCAGTACTTC.

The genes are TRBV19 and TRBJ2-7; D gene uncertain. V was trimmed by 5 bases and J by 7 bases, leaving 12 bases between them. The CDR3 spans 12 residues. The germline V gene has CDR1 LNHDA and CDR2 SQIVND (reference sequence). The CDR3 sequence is CASSSGRLEQYF. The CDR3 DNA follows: TGTGCCAGTAGTTCCGGACGATTGGAGCAGTACTTC.

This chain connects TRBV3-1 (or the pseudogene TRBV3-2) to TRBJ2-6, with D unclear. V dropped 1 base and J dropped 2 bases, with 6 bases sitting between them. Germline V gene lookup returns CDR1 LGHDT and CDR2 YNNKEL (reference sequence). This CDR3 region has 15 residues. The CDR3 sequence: CASSQGLAGANVLTF. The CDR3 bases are TGTGCCAGCAGCCAAGGATTGGCTGGGGCCAACGTCCTGACTTTC.

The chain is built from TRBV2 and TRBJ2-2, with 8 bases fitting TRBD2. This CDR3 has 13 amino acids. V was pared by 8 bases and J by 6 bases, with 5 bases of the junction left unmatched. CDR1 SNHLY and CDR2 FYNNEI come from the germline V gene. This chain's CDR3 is CASLRGESGELFF. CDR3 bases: TGTGCCAGCCTGCGGGGGGAATCCGGGGAGCTGTTTTTT.

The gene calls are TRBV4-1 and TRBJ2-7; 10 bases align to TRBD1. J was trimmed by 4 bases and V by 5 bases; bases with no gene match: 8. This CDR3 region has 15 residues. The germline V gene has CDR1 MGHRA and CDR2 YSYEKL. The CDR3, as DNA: TGCGCCAGCAGCACACGACAGGGGGCGATATACGAGCAGTACTTC. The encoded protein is CASSTRQGAIYEQYF.

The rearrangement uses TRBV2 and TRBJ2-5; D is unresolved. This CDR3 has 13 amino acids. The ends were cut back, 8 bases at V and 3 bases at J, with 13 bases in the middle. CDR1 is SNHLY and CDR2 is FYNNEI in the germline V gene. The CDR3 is CASLDNGKETQYF. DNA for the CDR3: TGTGCCAGCCTAGATAACGGAAAAGAGACCCAGTACTTC.

This CDR3 reads CASSLQGSGELFF. The CDR3, as DNA: TGCGCCAGCAGCTTGCAGGGTTCCGGGGAGCTGTTTTTT. J is TRBJ2-2 and V is TRBV5-1; tentative D call: TRBD1 (5 bases). The CDR3 consists of 13 residues. CDR1 and CDR2 (germline): SGHRS, YFSETQ. V gave up 1 base and J gave up 6 bases, with 7 bases separating them.

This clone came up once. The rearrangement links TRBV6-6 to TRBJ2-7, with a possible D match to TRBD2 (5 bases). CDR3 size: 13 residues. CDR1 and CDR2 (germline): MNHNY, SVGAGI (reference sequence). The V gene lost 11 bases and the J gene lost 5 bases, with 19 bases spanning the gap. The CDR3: CACSGELGDEQYF. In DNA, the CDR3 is TGTGCCTGTTCCGGTGAATTGGGAGACGAGCAGTACTTC.

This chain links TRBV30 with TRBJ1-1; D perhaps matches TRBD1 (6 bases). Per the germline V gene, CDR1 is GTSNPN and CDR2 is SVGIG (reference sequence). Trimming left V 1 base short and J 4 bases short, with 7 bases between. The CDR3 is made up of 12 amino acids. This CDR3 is CAWSATGTEAFF. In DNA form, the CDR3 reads TGTGCCTGGAGTGCGACAGGCACTGAAGCTTTCTTT.

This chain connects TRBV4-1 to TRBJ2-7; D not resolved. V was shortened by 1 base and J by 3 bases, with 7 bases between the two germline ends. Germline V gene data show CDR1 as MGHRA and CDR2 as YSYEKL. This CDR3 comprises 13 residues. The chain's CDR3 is CASSQALGYEQYF. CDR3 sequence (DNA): TGCGCCAGCAGCCAAGCGCTGGGCTACGAGCAGTACTTC.

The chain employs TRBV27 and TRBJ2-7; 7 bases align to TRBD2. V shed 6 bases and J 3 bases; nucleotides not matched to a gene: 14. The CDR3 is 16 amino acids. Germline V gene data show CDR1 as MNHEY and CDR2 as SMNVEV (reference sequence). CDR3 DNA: TGTGCCAGCAGCCTCTCACTAGGACCGGGGGGCTACGAGCAGTACTTC. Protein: CASSLSLGPGGYEQYF.

The CDR3 DNA sequence: TGTGCCACCAGCAGAAGGATCACAGAGAACACTGAAGCTTTCTTT. It encodes CATSRRITENTEAFF. The genes are TRBV15 and TRBJ1-1; D uncertain. CDR3 size: 15 residues. Between the trimmed V and J ends, which lost 2 bases and 1 base, there was a span of 11 bases. Germline V gives CDR1 LNHNV, CDR2 YYDKDF (reference sequence). Full variable domain (remainder filled in from reference TRBV15 and TRBJ1-1): DAMVIQNPRYQVTQFGKPVTLSCSQTLNHNVMYWYQQKSSQAPKLLFHYYDKDFNNEADTPDNFQSRRPNTSFCFLDIRSPGLGDTAMYLCATSRRITENTEAFFGQGTRLTVV.

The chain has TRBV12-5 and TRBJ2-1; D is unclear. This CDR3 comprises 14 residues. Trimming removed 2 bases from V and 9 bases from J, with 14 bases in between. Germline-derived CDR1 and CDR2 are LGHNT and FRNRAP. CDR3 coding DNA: TGTGCTAGTGGTTTGCCTCATAGCCTGAGTGAGCAGTTCTTC. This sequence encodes CASGLPHSLSEQFF.

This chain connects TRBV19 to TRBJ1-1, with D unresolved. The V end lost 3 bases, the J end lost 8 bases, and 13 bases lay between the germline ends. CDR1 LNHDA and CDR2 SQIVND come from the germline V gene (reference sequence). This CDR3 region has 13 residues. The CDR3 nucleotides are TGTGCCAGTAGTATTCAGCCAGTAGGAGAAGCTTTCTTT. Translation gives CASSIQPVGEAFF.

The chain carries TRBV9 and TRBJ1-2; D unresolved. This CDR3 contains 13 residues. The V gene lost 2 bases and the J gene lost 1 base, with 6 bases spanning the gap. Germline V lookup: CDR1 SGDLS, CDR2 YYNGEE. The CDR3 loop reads CASSVSNNYGYTF. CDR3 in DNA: TGTGCCAGCAGCGTCTCAAATAACTATGGCTACACCTTC.

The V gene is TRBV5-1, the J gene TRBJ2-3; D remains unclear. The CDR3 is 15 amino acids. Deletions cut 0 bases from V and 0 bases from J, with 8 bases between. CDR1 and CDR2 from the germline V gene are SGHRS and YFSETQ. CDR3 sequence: CASSLALTSTDTQYF. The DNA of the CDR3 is TGCGCCAGCAGCTTGGCCCTGACTAGCACAGATACGCAGTATTTT.

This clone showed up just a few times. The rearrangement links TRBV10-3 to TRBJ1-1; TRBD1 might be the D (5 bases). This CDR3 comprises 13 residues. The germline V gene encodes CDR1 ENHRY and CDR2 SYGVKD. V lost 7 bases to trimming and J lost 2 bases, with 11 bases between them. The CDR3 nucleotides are TGTGCCATCATGCAGGGCTTTAACACTGAAGCTTTCTTT. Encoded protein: CAIMQGFNTEAFF.

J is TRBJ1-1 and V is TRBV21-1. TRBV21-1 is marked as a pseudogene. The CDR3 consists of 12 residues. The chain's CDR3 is CASSGLDEGAFF. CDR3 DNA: TGTGCCAGCAGCGGGCTGGACGAGGGAGCTTTCTTT.

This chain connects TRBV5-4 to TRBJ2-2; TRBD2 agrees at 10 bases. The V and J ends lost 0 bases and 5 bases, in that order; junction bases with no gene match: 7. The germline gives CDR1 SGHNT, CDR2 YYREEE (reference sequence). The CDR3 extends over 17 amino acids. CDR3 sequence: CASSLGLAGVGTGELFF. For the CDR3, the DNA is TGTGCCAGCAGCTTGGGGCTAGCGGGAGTAGGAACCGGGGAGCTGTTTTTT.

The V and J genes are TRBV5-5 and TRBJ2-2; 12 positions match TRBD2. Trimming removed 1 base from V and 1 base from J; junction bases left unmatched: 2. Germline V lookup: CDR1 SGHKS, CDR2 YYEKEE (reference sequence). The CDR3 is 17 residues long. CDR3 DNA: TGTGCCAGCAGCTTGAAACTAGCGGGGGGGAACACCGGGGAGCTGTTTTTT. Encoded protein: CASSLKLAGGNTGELFF.

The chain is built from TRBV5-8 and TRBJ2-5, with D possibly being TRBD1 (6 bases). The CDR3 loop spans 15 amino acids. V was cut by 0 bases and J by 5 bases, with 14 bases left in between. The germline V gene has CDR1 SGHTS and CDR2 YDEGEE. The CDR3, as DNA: TGTGCCAGCAGCTTGGCGGGAACAGGGACCGAGACCCAGTACTTC. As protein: CASSLAGTGTETQYF.

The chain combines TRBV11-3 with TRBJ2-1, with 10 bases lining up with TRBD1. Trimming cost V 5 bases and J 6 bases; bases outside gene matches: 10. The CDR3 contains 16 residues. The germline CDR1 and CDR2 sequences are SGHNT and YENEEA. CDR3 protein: CASSGRDRGISNEQFF. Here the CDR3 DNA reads TGTGCCAGCAGCGGGAGGGACAGGGGAATTAGCAATGAGCAGTTCTTC.

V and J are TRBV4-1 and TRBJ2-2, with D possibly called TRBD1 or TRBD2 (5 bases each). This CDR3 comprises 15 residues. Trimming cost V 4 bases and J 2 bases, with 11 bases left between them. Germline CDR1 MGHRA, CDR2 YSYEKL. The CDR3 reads CASSRGTINTGELFF. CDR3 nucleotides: TGCGCCAGCAGCCGTGGGACCATTAACACCGGGGAGCTGTTTTTT.

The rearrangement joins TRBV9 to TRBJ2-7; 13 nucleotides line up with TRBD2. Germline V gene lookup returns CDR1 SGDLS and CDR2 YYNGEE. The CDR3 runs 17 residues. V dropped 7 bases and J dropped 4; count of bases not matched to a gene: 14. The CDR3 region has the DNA TGTGCCAGCCCCCCCCCTAGGACTAGCGGGGGCGGGTACGAGCAGTACTTC. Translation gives CASPPPRTSGGGYEQYF.